Listed below are T cell receptor beta chains from one sample, sequenced in a study of cytomegalovirus exposure and HLA in healthy donors. TCRdb's copy holds only in-frame clones and misses some; the assay was immunoSEQ multiplex PCR. This table holds around 150,000 clones, around nine tenths found once. The sample consisted of PBMCs. Receptors originate from a young woman in good health and CMV-seronegative. Both conserved end residues are part of each CDR3. The order of the fields is D gene, J gene, V gene, CDR3 length, clone size, CDR3 DNA, CDR3 protein. A D gene is named only where the DNA matches it firmly. Clone sizes are given selectively: once, few, many, or a class where the clone is expanded.

D: .
J: TRBJ2-3
V: TRBV19
length: 15
size: .
DNA: TGTGCCAGTAGTGCGGTTAAAAACGGCGCAGATACGCAGTATTTT
CDR3: CASSAVKNGADTQYF

D: TRBD1
J: TRBJ2-4
V: TRBV10-2
length: 14
size: .
DNA: TGCGCCAGCAGTGAACGGGACAGGGGTGACATTCAGTACTTC
CDR3: CASSERDRGDIQYF

D: .
J: TRBJ2-3
V: TRBV7-2
length: 11
size: .
DNA: TGTGCCAGCAGCGACAGCGGGTCGCAGTATTTT
CDR3: CASSDSGSQYF

D: .
J: TRBJ1-1
V: TRBV7-6
length: 12
size: .
DNA: TGTGCCAGCAGCTTAAATATGGGCGAAGCTTTCTTT
CDR3: CASSLNMGEAFF

D: TRBD1
J: TRBJ1-1
V: TRBV12-5
length: 17
size: .
DNA: TGTGCTAGTGGTTTGCCCGAGCCACAGGGGGCGAACACTGAAGCTTTCTTT
CDR3: CASGLPEPQGANTEAFF

D: TRBD2
J: TRBJ2-7
V: TRBV14
length: 16
size: .
DNA: TGTGCCAGCAGCCAAGTCGCGGGAGTGAGCTCCTACGAGCAGTACTTC
CDR3: CASSQVAGVSSYEQYF

D: TRBD2
J: TRBJ2-2
V: TRBV7-8
length: 19
size: .
DNA: TGTGCCAGCAGCACGCAGCCGCCCGGGACTAGCAGCCTAACCGGGGAGCTGTTTTTT
CDR3: CASSTQPPGTSSLTGELFF

D: .
J: TRBJ1-1
V: TRBV5-8
length: 13
size: .
DNA: TGTGCCAGCAGCTTTAATAGGGGAACTGAAGCTTTCTTT
CDR3: CASSFNRGTEAFF

D: .
J: TRBJ1-1
V: TRBV4-1
length: 16
size: .
DNA: TGCGCCAGCAGCCAAGGATGGGCAGGGCTGAACACTGAAGCTTTCTTT
CDR3: CASSQGWAGLNTEAFF

D: TRBD2
J: TRBJ2-1
V: TRBV27
length: 17
size: .
DNA: TGTGCCAGCAGCCTAAGGGCCCCTCGCGGGAGGAGGCATGAGCAGTTCTTC
CDR3: CASSLRAPRGRRHEQFF

D: .
J: TRBJ2-1
V: TRBV7-3
length: 13
size: .
DNA: TGTGCCAGCAGCCCGAGGGCGTACAATGAGCAGTTCTTC
CDR3: CASSPRAYNEQFF

D: .
J: TRBJ2-7
V: TRBV18
length: 13
size: .
DNA: TGTGCCAGCTCACCAGGGCTCTCCTACGAGCAGTACTTC
CDR3: CASSPGLSYEQYF

D: .
J: TRBJ1-3
V: TRBV4-3
length: 17
size: .
DNA: TGCGCCAGCAGCCAAGGTCCGTCCCCTGTCGCTGGAAACACCATATATTTT
CDR3: CASSQGPSPVAGNTIYF

D: .
J: TRBJ2-2
V: TRBV7-3
length: 12
size: .
DNA: TGTGCCAGCAGCCCACAGACCGGGGAGCTGTTTTTT
CDR3: CASSPQTGELFF

D: .
J: TRBJ2-3
V: TRBV9
length: 15
size: .
DNA: TGTGCCAGCAGCGCCTACTCGGAGGCTCGGGATACGCAGTATTTT
CDR3: CASSAYSEARDTQYF

D: TRBD1
J: TRBJ1-2
V: TRBV10-3
length: 15
size: .
DNA: TGTGCCATCAGCCGGGACAGGGATCGTTGGGATGGCTACACCTTC
CDR3: CAISRDRDRWDGYTF

D: .
J: TRBJ1-2
V: TRBV15
length: 13
size: .
DNA: TGTGCCACCAGCAGAGGGGGTCCGGGAGGCTACACCTTC
CDR3: CATSRGGPGGYTF

D: TRBD1
J: TRBJ1-1
V: TRBV18
length: 13
size: .
DNA: TGTGCCAGCTCGCCGGGACAGGGTTCTGAAGCTTTCTTT
CDR3: CASSPGQGSEAFF

D: TRBD1
J: TRBJ2-5
V: TRBV7-2
length: 18
size: .
DNA: TGTGCCAGCCTTGTCTGGGAACAGGGGCGCGATCTCCAAGAGCCCCAGTACTTC
CDR3: CASLVWEQGRDLQEPQYF

D: .
J: TRBJ2-3
V: TRBV27
length: 12
size: once
DNA: TGTGCCACCGGGATTGCCACAGATACGCAGTATTTT
CDR3: CATGIATDTQYF

D: TRBD2
J: TRBJ2-1
V: TRBV28
length: 18
size: .
DNA: TGTGCCAGCAGCCTCGACCTAGCGGGAGGGCCGCATTACAATGAGCAGTTCTTC
CDR3: CASSLDLAGGPHYNEQFF

D: .
J: TRBJ2-7
V: TRBV6-6
length: 14
size: once
DNA: TGTGCCAGCAGTTATTCGACAGATACCTACGAGCAGTACTTC
CDR3: CASSYSTDTYEQYF

D: TRBD1
J: TRBJ1-1
V: TRBV6-5
length: 16
size: .
DNA: TGTGCCAGCAGCTACGACAGGGTTAAGATGAACACTGAAGCTTTCTTT
CDR3: CASSYDRVKMNTEAFF

D: .
J: TRBJ2-3
V: TRBV6-6
length: 16
size: .
DNA: TGTGCCAGCAGCCCTAGGGTAGCGGTCCGCACAGATACGCAGTATTTT
CDR3: CASSPRVAVRTDTQYF

D: TRBD2
J: TRBJ2-7
V: TRBV4-1
length: 15
size: .
DNA: TGCGCCAGCGCGGCACTAGCGACAAATTCTTACGAGCAGTACTTC
CDR3: CASAALATNSYEQYF

D: .
J: TRBJ2-7
V: TRBV6-5
length: 14
size: once
DNA: TGTGCCAGCAGTTACTCGGGCAGGAACTACGAGCAGTACTTC
CDR3: CASSYSGRNYEQYF

D: TRBD2
J: TRBJ2-3
V: TRBV13
length: 17
size: .
DNA: TGTGCCAGCAGCTTCTCGACTAGCGGCTTCTCAACAGATACGCAGTATTTT
CDR3: CASSFSTSGFSTDTQYF

D: TRBD1
J: TRBJ2-7
V: TRBV9
length: 17
size: .
DNA: TGTGCCAGCAGCGTAGGGTTTACAGGGGGCGCCTCTAGCGAGCAGTACTTC
CDR3: CASSVGFTGGASSEQYF

D: .
J: TRBJ2-3
V: TRBV30
length: 13
size: .
DNA: TGTGCCTGGTCCCCGGGGAGCACAGATACGCAGTATTTT
CDR3: CAWSPGSTDTQYF

D: .
J: TRBJ1-2
V: TRBV27
length: 20
size: once
DNA: TGTGCCAGCAGTTCCGCCCGGGGGGGTGAGGACAGCACCGAGTCCTATGGCTACACCTTC
CDR3: CASSSARGGEDSTESYGYTF

D: .
J: TRBJ2-7
V: TRBV5-8
length: 14
size: .
DNA: TGTGCCAGCAGCCGCGGACTGAGCTCCTACGAGCAGTACTTC
CDR3: CASSRGLSSYEQYF

D: .
J: TRBJ1-1
V: TRBV5-4
length: 15
size: .
DNA: TGTGCCAGCAGCTTGGCCGGACAGCCGAACACTGAAGCTTTCTTT
CDR3: CASSLAGQPNTEAFF

D: .
J: TRBJ1-4
V: TRBV4-1
length: 17
size: once
DNA: TGCGCCAGCAGCCGATCCGTGGCAGGGACTGTTAATGAAAAACTGTTTTTT
CDR3: CASSRSVAGTVNEKLFF

D: .
J: TRBJ1-4
V: TRBV9
length: 15
size: .
DNA: TGTGCCAGCAGCCCGCAGGGTAAGAACGATGAAAAACTGTTTTTT
CDR3: CASSPQGKNDEKLFF

D: .
J: TRBJ1-2
V: TRBV9
length: 15
size: .
DNA: TGTGCCAGCAGCGTACTTCGTGGTAACGGGGATGGCTACACCTTC
CDR3: CASSVLRGNGDGYTF

D: TRBD2
J: TRBJ2-1
V: TRBV4-1
length: 15
size: .
DNA: TGCGCCAGCGGGGTGGTGTCGGGGGGGACCAATGAGCAGTTCTTC
CDR3: CASGVVSGGTNEQFF

D: .
J: TRBJ1-2
V: TRBV30
length: 10
size: .
DNA: TGTGCCTGGAGTGTAATGGGCCTCACCTTC
CDR3: CAWSVMGLTF

D: TRBD1
J: TRBJ1-1
V: TRBV5-1
length: 14
size: .
DNA: TGCGCCAGCAGCTCCGGAGACAGGGGAACTGAAGCTTTCTTT
CDR3: CASSSGDRGTEAFF

D: .
J: TRBJ2-2
V: TRBV5-1
length: 16
size: .
DNA: TGCGCCAGCAGCTTGGCCCAGGTGGCGAACACCGGGGAGCTGTTTTTT
CDR3: CASSLAQVANTGELFF

D: TRBD2
J: TRBJ2-7
V: TRBV18
length: 17
size: .
DNA: TGTGCCAGCTCACCCCAACTAGCGGGAGGGCCTAGTAGCGAGCAGTACTTC
CDR3: CASSPQLAGGPSSEQYF

D: .
J: TRBJ1-1
V: TRBV15
length: 13
size: few
DNA: TGTGCCACCAGCAGACTAATGAACACTGAAGCTTTCTTT
CDR3: CATSRLMNTEAFF

D: .
J: TRBJ2-7
V: TRBV5-1
length: 13
size: .
DNA: TGCGCCAGCAGCTTTGGCAGCTCCTACGAGCAGTACTTC
CDR3: CASSFGSSYEQYF

D: TRBD2
J: TRBJ2-7
V: TRBV12-5
length: 18
size: .
DNA: TGTGCTAGTGGCCAAAGGGGAGGGTTAGCGGGAACCTCCTACGAGCAGTACTTC
CDR3: CASGQRGGLAGTSYEQYF

D: .
J: TRBJ2-3
V: TRBV5-1
length: 13
size: once
DNA: TGCGCCAGCCACCAGCGGAACACAGATACGCAGTATTTT
CDR3: CASHQRNTDTQYF

D: .
J: TRBJ2-7
V: TRBV5-6
length: 13
size: .
DNA: TGTGCCAGCAGCTTCGGGTCCCTCTACGAGCAGTACTTC
CDR3: CASSFGSLYEQYF

D: TRBD1
J: TRBJ1-1
V: TRBV6-4
length: 15
size: .
DNA: TGTGCCAGCAGTGACTCCTCGGGACAGGGAGAAAAAGCTTTCTTT
CDR3: CASSDSSGQGEKAFF